A single sample gave rise to the 28 T cell receptor beta chains below, sequenced in a study of read filtering for tumor transcriptome and immune sequencing. From 300 to 400 ng of RNA, a library with molecular barcoded alpha/delta and beta/gamma adaptors was made. TCRdb recomputed calls from the reads with MiXCR, one row per CDR3 protein. This table has approximately 40,000 distinct CDR3 sequences, around 13% appearing once. Sample: a population of CD138-negative cells sorted from bone marrow. Every receptor here comes from a donor aged 40 or older with multiple myeloma.

To note about this clonotype: This may arise from a read error, as a much more abundant clone is one base away. The CDR3 region has the DNA TGCAGTGCTAGCGGGAACTGCAATGAGCAGTTCTTC. It codes for CSASGNCNEQFF. The rearrangement joins TRBV20-1 to TRBJ2-1; D is perhaps TRBD2 (5 bases). The CDR3 totals 12 residues. Germline CDR1 is DFQATT and CDR2 is SNEGSKA (reference sequence). Trimming stripped 3 bases from V and 6 bases from J, with 9 bases between.

This clonotype was observed at least ten times. The chain uses TRBV11-2 and TRBJ2-3; 11 bases align to TRBD2. CDR3 size: 15 residues. Germline V lookup: CDR1 SGHAT, CDR2 FQNNGV. V was pared by 1 base and J by 6 bases, with 3 bases of the junction left unmatched. The CDR3 protein is CASSLGLAGLDTQYF. CDR3 nucleotide sequence: TGTGCCAGCAGCTTAGGACTAGCGGGACTGGATACGCAGTATTTT.

The table lists this clonotype with many counts. The chain is built from TRBV28 and TRBJ2-7; D possibly corresponds to TRBD1 (6 bases). CDR1 is MDHEN, CDR2 SYDVKM, per germline. Trimming stripped 4 bases from V and 5 bases from J, with 18 bases between. The length of the CDR3 is 15 residues. CDR3 sequence: CASSSNRAGGHEQYF. The CDR3 nucleotides read TGTGCCAGCAGTTCTAACAGGGCTGGAGGACACGAGCAGTACTTC.

This clonotype was seen at least ten times. The chain joins TRBV13 to TRBJ2-3, with D unclear. The germline V gene encodes CDR1 PRHDT and CDR2 FYEKMQ (reference sequence). The CDR3 runs to 15 residues. Trimming left V 1 base short and J 4 bases short, with 12 bases between. CDR3 DNA sequence: TGTGCCAGCAGCTTAGTCGGAGTAGTCCCAGATACGCAGTATTTT. Residues: CASSLVGVVPDTQYF.

Ten or more counts support this clonotype. This chain links TRBV28 with TRBJ2-7; D remains unclear. Germline assignment: CDR1 MDHEN and CDR2 SYDVKM. This CDR3 spans 12 amino acids. The V gene lost 6 bases and the J gene lost 4 bases, with 10 bases spanning the gap. CDR3 in amino acids: CASSPFRYEQYF. CDR3 DNA: TGTGCCAGCAGCCCTTTTAGGTACGAGCAGTACTTC. The full variable domain, completed using reference TRBV28 and TRBJ2-7, is DVKVTQSSRYLVKRTGEKVFLECVQDMDHENMFWYRQDPGLGLRLIYFSYDVKMKEKGDIPEGYSVSREKKERFSLILESASTNQTSMYLCASSPFRYEQYFGPGTRLTVT.

This clonotype has at least ten counts. For the CDR3, the DNA is TGTGCCAGCTCACCTCCCTGGACTAGGCGCTCCTACGAGCAGTACTTC. Translating gives CASSPPWTRRSYEQYF. The chain employs TRBV18 and TRBJ2-7; 7 bases map to TRBD2. The CDR3 sequence is 16 residues long. Germline trimming cut 3 bases from V and 0 bases from J; bases unmatched to any gene: 8. Germline V gene lookup returns CDR1 KGHSH and CDR2 LQKENI.

The table lists this clonotype with many counts. The rearrangement joins TRBV2 to TRBJ1-5, with 8 bases identical to TRBD1. The V and J ends lost 5 bases and 7 bases, in that order; junction bases with no gene match: 7. The CDR3 is 14 amino acids. Germline V CDR1 and CDR2: SNHLY, FYNNEI. As DNA, the CDR3 is TGTGCCAGCAGTCTAAGGACAGGGAACCAGCCCCAGCATTTT. Protein: CASSLRTGNQPQHF.

This clonotype was counted only a few times. Compared with germline, one end of the junction differs, possibly owing to a read error. The chain has TRBV27 and TRBJ1-1; possible D gene TRBD1, 6 bases. CDR1 and CDR2 (germline): MNHEY, SMNVEV (reference sequence). The CDR3 is 15 amino acids. CDR3 region: CASSLSPTGITEASF. For the CDR3, the DNA is TGTGCCAGCAGCTTATCTCCCACAGGGATCACTGAAGCTTCCTTC.

This clonotype was detected many times. This chain joins TRBV27 and TRBJ2-1, with 10 bases aligning to TRBD2. Germline values: CDR1 MNHEY, CDR2 SMNVEV (reference sequence). Trimming removed 6 bases from V and 9 bases from J; junction bases left unmatched: 14. This CDR3 region has 16 residues. CDR3 nucleotide sequence: TGTGCCAGCAGCCACACCAATAGCGGGAGGATGATTGAGCAGTTCTTC. Its translation is CASSHTNSGRMIEQFF.

This clonotype was recorded many times. The chain joins TRBV7-2 to TRBJ2-3; 12 nucleotides align to TRBD1. The V gene end was trimmed by 7 bases and the J gene end by 0 bases; junction bases not matched to a gene: 8. The CDR3 is 17 amino acids. From germline, CDR1 is SGHTA and CDR2 FQGNSA. The CDR3 coding sequence is TGTGCCAGCACCGGGACAGGGGGCTTACTTAGCACAGATACGCAGTATTTT. Protein product: CASTGTGGLLSTDTQYF.

This clonotype was picked up a small number of times. A read error may explain this, as a much larger clone is one base away. V is TRBV5-1 and J is TRBJ1-1; maybe TRBD1 (6 bases). This CDR3 is 15 amino acids long. The germline V gene encodes CDR1 SGHRS and CDR2 YFSETQ. The CDR3 region has the DNA TGCGCCAGCAGCTTGGGACGGGACATGAACACTGGAGCTTTCTTT. Its translation is CASSLGRDMNTGAFF.

The chain is built from TRBV5-1 and TRBJ2-1; tentative D call: TRBD2 (5 bases). The CDR3 contains 13 residues. Trimming removed 2 bases from V and 10 bases from J, with 13 bases in between. From germline, CDR1 is SGHRS and CDR2 YFSETQ. The CDR3, as DNA: TGCGCCAGCAGCTTACTAGATCGCAAGGAGCAGTTCTTC. Protein product: CASSLLDRKEQFF.

This chain joins TRBV5-1 and TRBJ2-5; D is unclear. The CDR3 runs 11 residues. Germline V CDR1 and CDR2: SGHRS, YFSETQ. As DNA, the CDR3 is TGCACAAGCAGCGCTACGGAGACCCAGTACTTC. This translates into CTSSATETQYF. Full variable domain (missing parts from reference TRBV5-1 and TRBJ2-5): KAGVTQTPRYLIKTRGQQVTLSCSPISGHRSVSWYQQTPGQGLQFLFEYFSETQRNKGNFPGRFSGRQFSNSRSEMNVSTLELGDSALYLCTSSATETQYFGPGTRLLVL.

V usage is TRBV7-9 and J usage is TRBJ2-4; D remains unclear. The V gene's germline CDR1 is SEHNR and CDR2 FQNEAQ (reference sequence). The CDR3 is 17 amino acids. The V end lost 5 bases, the J end lost 0 bases, and 17 bases lay between the germline ends. The CDR3 DNA follows: TGTGCCAGCAGCCCCAACGACAACGAGCCAGCCAAAAACATTCAGTACTTC. This translates into CASSPNDNEPAKNIQYF. The entire variable domain, with the rest obtained from reference TRBV7-9 and TRBJ2-4, is as follows: DTGVSQNPRHKITKRGQNVTFRCDPISEHNRLYWYRQTLGQGPEFLTYFQNEAQLEKSRLLSDRFSAERPKGSFSTLEIQRTEQGDSAMYLCASSPNDNEPAKNIQYFGAGTRLSVL.

In this sample, this clonotype turned up a few times. The gene calls are TRBV7-9 and TRBJ2-6; the D gene is possibly TRBD1 (5 bases). Germline V gene sequence: CDR1 SEHNR, CDR2 FQNEAQ (reference sequence). CDR3 size: 18 residues. The ends were cut back, 5 bases at V and 3 bases at J, with 20 bases in the middle. CDR3 sequence reads: CASSPKGAGTGGANVLTF. The CDR3 bases are TGTGCCAGCAGCCCGAAAGGGGCAGGAACTGGTGGGGCCAACGTCCTGACTTTC.

A remark on this clonotype: A much larger clone lies a single base off, so this may be a read error. The chain links TRBV5-1 to TRBJ1-1, with D uncertain. The CDR3 totals 14 residues. Germline CDR1 reads SGHRS; CDR2 reads YFSETQ. The CDR3 DNA reads TGCGCCAGCAGCTTGGTGGCGGGGAACACTGAAGTTTTCTTT. Its translation: CASSLVAGNTEVFF.

This clonotype was picked up a small number of times. A read error is likely here: a far larger clone is one base away. The DNA of the CDR3 is TGCAGTGCTAGCCAGGGGATAGGGGACACTGGAGCTTTCTTT. This sequence encodes CSASQGIGDTGAFF. This chain connects TRBV20-1 to TRBJ1-6, with D perhaps matching TRBD1 (6 bases). The J call is in doubt because the DNA end fits TRBJ1-1 better. The germline CDR1 and CDR2 sequences are DFQATT and SNEGSKA (reference sequence). CDR3 size: 14 residues.

This clonotype was picked up many times. The chain couples TRBV4-2 to TRBJ2-1; 10 positions agree with TRBD2. Unmatched junction bases numbered 7, after V lost 0 bases and J lost 5 bases. This CDR3 has 17 amino acids. Germline values: CDR1 LGHNA, CDR2 YNFKEQ. The CDR3 region has the DNA TGTGCCAGCAGCCAAGATACCATCGGACTAGCGGACAATGAGCAGTTCTTC. Its translation is CASSQDTIGLADNEQFF.

This clonotype was seen ten or more times. The rearrangement joins TRBV12-3 or TRBV12-4 to TRBJ1-1; 12 positions agree with TRBD1. Losses at the gene ends were 6 bases for V and 5 bases for J; bases not matched to a gene: 7. The CDR3 is made up of 15 amino acids. Here the CDR3 reads CASRPGQGARTEAFF. The CDR3 coding sequence is TGTGCCAGCAGGCCGGGACAGGGGGCGAGGACTGAAGCTTTCTTT.

With respect to this clonotype: A clone one base away is much larger, so this may be a read error. This chain uses TRBV4-1 with TRBJ2-7; TRBD2 matches at 9 bases. The CDR3 extends over 14 amino acids. Germline V gene lookup returns CDR1 MGHRA and CDR2 YSYEKL. J was trimmed by 5 bases and V by 2 bases; bases with no gene match: 4. CDR3 amino acids: CASSQIAGEDEQYF. DNA for the CDR3: TGCGCCAGCAGCCAAATAGCGGGAGAGGACGAGCAGTACTTC.

On this clonotype itself: A single base separates this from a much larger clone, so it may be a read error. This chain uses TRBV29-1 with TRBJ2-1; D is perhaps TRBD2 (6 bases). The V gene's germline CDR1 is SQVTM and CDR2 ANQGSEA. V was shortened by 1 base and J by 0 bases, with 7 bases between the two germline ends. The CDR3 contains 14 residues. CDR3 sequence: CSVEVGGSYNEQFF. In DNA, the CDR3 is TGCAGCGTTGAAGTGGGAGGCTCCTACAATGAGCAGTTCTTC.

This clonotype was observed many times. The V gene is TRBV6-2 or TRBV6-3, the J gene TRBJ2-7; 7 bases agree with TRBD2. V shed 0 bases, J shed 3 bases, and the junction held 5 bases outside the gene matches. This CDR3 has 15 residues. Germline CDR1 reads MNHEY; CDR2 reads SVGEGT. The CDR3 DNA reads TGTGCCAGCAGTTACTCGGTTCTAGCGGACTACGAGCAGTACTTC. As protein: CASSYSVLADYEQYF.

This clonotype occurred many times. The V call is TRBV28, the J call TRBJ2-3; TRBD1 matches at 7 bases. This CDR3 contains 15 residues. Germline V gene lookup returns CDR1 MDHEN and CDR2 SYDVKM. The V gene end was trimmed by 5 bases and the J gene end by 3 bases; junction bases not matched to a gene: 8. The CDR3 sequence is CASSERGRRTDTQYF. DNA of the CDR3: TGTGCCAGCAGTGAGAGGGGGCGAAGAACAGATACGCAGTATTTT.

At least ten counts were recorded for this clonotype. The gene calls are TRBV7-2 and TRBJ2-3; 10 nucleotides match TRBD1. The CDR3 is 16 amino acids. Germline lookup yields CDR1 SGHTA and CDR2 FQGNSA. Unmatched junction bases numbered 7, after V lost 3 bases and J lost 4 bases. The CDR3 loop is CASSLGRDRGSDTQYF. CDR3 bases: TGTGCCAGCAGCTTGGGCCGGGACAGGGGATCAGATACGCAGTATTTT. The full variable domain, in which reference TRBV7-2 and TRBJ2-3 provide the parts outside the CDR3, is GAGVSQSPSNKVTEKGKDVELRCDPISGHTALYWYRQSLGQGLEFLIYFQGNSAPDKSGLPSDRFSAERTGGSVSTLTIQRTQQEDSAVYLCASSLGRDRGSDTQYFGPGTRLTVL.

A note on this clonotype: Compared with germline, one end of the junction differs, possibly owing to a read error. The chain is built from TRBV28 and TRBJ2-1, with TRBD2 as a possible D gene (5 bases). This CDR3 comprises 17 residues. Germline V lookup: CDR1 MDHEN, CDR2 SYDVKM. DNA of the CDR3: TGTTCCAGCAGTTTCGGTGCGCAACTAGACTCTTGGGATGAGCAGCTCTTC. Translating gives CSSSFGAQLDSWDEQLF.

This clonotype was seen at least ten times. This chain connects TRBV5-1 to TRBJ2-6; no clear D gene. CDR3 length: 14 residues. Germline assignment: CDR1 SGHRS and CDR2 YFSETQ. Trimming left V 4 bases short and J 3 bases short, with 8 bases between. The CDR3 is CASSEVVGANVLTF. CDR3 coding DNA: TGCGCCAGCAGCGAGGTAGTTGGGGCCAACGTCCTGACTTTC.

Ten or more counts support this clonotype. The genes are TRBV7-2 and TRBJ2-1, with TRBD1 matching 9 bases. The germline gives CDR1 SGHTA, CDR2 FQGNSA. The CDR3 has 18 amino acids. J gave up 1 base and V 2 bases, and 9 bases lay outside the gene matches. The CDR3 spells CASSLNLGQGLSYNEQFF. The CDR3 DNA is TGTGCCAGCAGCTTAAATCTGGGACAGGGCTTATCCTACAATGAGCAGTTCTTC.

This clonotype came up many times. The chain combines TRBV27 with TRBJ2-5, with 8 bases identical to TRBD1. Germline values: CDR1 MNHEY, CDR2 SMNVEV (reference sequence). The CDR3 contains 14 residues. V lost 6 bases to trimming and J lost 7 bases; unmatched junction nucleotides: 10. This chain's CDR3 is CASSLGTGAGTQYF. In DNA form, the CDR3 reads TGTGCCAGCAGCCTGGGGACAGGTGCGGGGACCCAGTACTTC.